This T cell receptor beta chain stems from a study of cytomegalovirus exposure and HLA in healthy donors. About the research overall: A prior analysis found 100 million to 140 million unique TCR beta sequences from around 200 million T cells. Study conclusions and caveats: Accurate prediction of HLA-A and HLA-B alleles (for most subjects) was reportedly achieved from TCR beta sequences. Later analysis demonstrated an association between a missense DCLRE1C variant and TCR beta V- and J-gene trimming.

The PCR employed 60 Vbeta primers together with 13 Jbeta primers. The method was immunoSEQ multiplex PCR; TCRdb's version includes in-frame clones alone and lacks a portion of them. Here the sample spans 80,000 or so clones, over 70% being singletons. Healthy bone marrow donors supplied every sample. Turning to this clone: What it binds is unknown.

This CDR3 spans 14 amino acids. V dropped 5 bases and J dropped 5; count of bases not matched to a gene: 4. Germline CDR1 and CDR2: SGHVS and FQNEAQ. The gene calls are TRBV7-8 and TRBJ1-1; TRBD1 matches at 11 bases. The specimen sequenced was PBMCs. The sequence was obtained from a man between 25 and 39 years old in good health and CMV-seropositive. CDR3 coding DNA: TGTGCCAGCAGCCTTGGACAGGGGGCGACTGAAGCTTTCTTT. This translates into CASSLGQGATEAFF.